This is a list of T cell receptor beta chains from one sample in a study of T cell responses to AZD1222 COVID-19 vaccine. Here immunoSEQ multiplex PCR was the method, and the copy in TCRdb shows in-frame clones only, minus some. The table includes approximately 170,000 clones, approximately 90% detected once. Sample: peripheral blood, taken on day 0 of AZD1222 vaccination. Receptors were obtained from an adult in good health. CDR3s include the opening cysteine and the closing phenylalanine or tryptophan. Fields, in order: clone size, V gene, J gene, D gene, CDR3 DNA, CDR3 protein. D genes are given only for firm matches. Size is omitted from some rows. Given values are once, few, many or a class for expanded clones.

once	TRBV30	TRBJ2-7	NA	TGTGCCTGGAAGGGCACCTACGAGCAGTACTTC	CAWKGTYEQYF
NA	TRBV5-1	TRBJ1-2	TRBD1	TGCGCCAGCAGCCAACGTACAGGGGGCGCCGATGGCTACACCTTC	CASSQRTGGADGYTF
NA	TRBV7-6	TRBJ1-5	NA	TGTGCCAGCAGCCAACAGGCCAGCAATCAGCCCCAGCATTTT	CASSQQASNQPQHF
once	TRBV19	TRBJ1-2	TRBD1	TGTGCCAGTAGCGGACAGGGGGCCCTCCTATACTATGGCTACACCTTC	CASSGQGALLYYGYTF
NA	TRBV2	TRBJ2-5	TRBD1	TGTGCCAGCAGTGTCGGACAGGGAGAGACCCAGTACTTC	CASSVGQGETQYF
NA	TRBV28	TRBJ1-3	TRBD1	TGTGCCAGCACCCTAGGGACAGGCTATGGAAACACCATATATTTT	CASTLGTGYGNTIYF
NA	TRBV5-5	TRBJ2-1	TRBD2	TGTGCCAGCAGCTCAACTAGCGGGAGGGCGAATGAGCAGTTCTTC	CASSSTSGRANEQFF
NA	TRBV7-2	TRBJ2-2	TRBD1	TGTGCCAGCAGCTTAGTCAGGGGGCATTCCGGGGAGCTGTTTTTT	CASSLVRGHSGELFF
NA	TRBV10-1	TRBJ2-1	NA	TGCGCCAGCAGCCTATCCTCCGGGAGCTACAATGAGCAGTTCTTC	CASSLSSGSYNEQFF
NA	TRBV23-1	TRBJ2-2	NA	TGCGCCAGCAGTCGGTGGCAAGGGGTTAGCGGGGAGCTGTTTTTT	CASSRWQGVSGELFF
NA	TRBV3-1/TRBV3-2	TRBJ2-3	NA	TGTGCCAGCAGCCATCCGGACAACACAGATACGCAGTATTTT	CASSHPDNTDTQYF
NA	TRBV6-5	TRBJ1-1	TRBD1	TGTGCCAGCTTAACGCCAGGGGGCAAAACTGAAGCTTTCTTT	CASLTPGGKTEAFF
NA	TRBV7-9	TRBJ2-3	NA	TGTGCCAGCAGCTTATATTGGGCGAACCCCGCAGATACGCAGTATTTT	CASSLYWANPADTQYF
NA	TRBV7-9	TRBJ2-7	NA	TGTGCCAGCAACCCTGGCCCGGAAGGCCACTACGAGCAGTACTTC	CASNPGPEGHYEQYF
NA	TRBV7-3	TRBJ1-2	NA	TGTGCCAGCAGCTTAAGGGTGGCAGGGGAGGACCATGGCTACACCTTC	CASSLRVAGEDHGYTF
NA	TRBV12-3/TRBV12-4	TRBJ1-5	NA	TGTGCCAGCCGGGCGCCGAGGAATCAGCCCCAGCATTTT	CASRAPRNQPQHF
NA	TRBV18	TRBJ2-2	NA	TGTGCCAGCTCACCTTATCTCATAGCCACCGGGGAGCTGTTTTTT	CASSPYLIATGELFF
NA	TRBV27	TRBJ1-5	NA	TGTGCCAGCAGTTTAAGGGGACAAACGAGCAATCAGCCCCAGCATTTT	CASSLRGQTSNQPQHF
once	TRBV28	TRBJ1-3	TRBD1	TGTGCCAGCAGTTACACTCGCTTTCTTTCTCCCCGGGACAGAGGTCCACTGGACACCATATATTTT	CASSYTRFLSPRDRGPLDTIYF
once	TRBV28	TRBJ1-2	NA	TGTGCCAGCAGTTCCCTTTCCTATGGCTACACCTTC	CASSSLSYGYTF
NA	TRBV6-4	TRBJ1-5	NA	TGTGTTGCCTCTGTCCCCAATCAGCCCCAGCATTTT	CVASVPNQPQHF
NA	TRBV3-1/TRBV3-2	TRBJ2-3	NA	TGTGCCAGCAGCCAAGATCTGACGGAGGACACAGATACGCAGTATTTT	CASSQDLTEDTDTQYF
NA	TRBV7-2	TRBJ1-1	NA	TGTGCCAGCAGCTTAGGGACATGGGGGGCGTACACTGAAGCTTTCTTT	CASSLGTWGAYTEAFF
NA	TRBV6-2/TRBV6-3	TRBJ2-2	TRBD2	TGTGCCAGCAGTTACTCGGACCCGGGACTAGCCACCGGGGAGCTGTTTTTT	CASSYSDPGLATGELFF
NA	TRBV3-1/TRBV3-2	TRBJ1-1	NA	TGTGCCAGCAGCCCCGGGAGGGGCCGGAACACTGAAGCTTTCTTT	CASSPGRGRNTEAFF
once	TRBV6-6	TRBJ1-1	TRBD1	TGTGCCAGCAGTTCTGAGGACAGGGGAAACACTGAAGCTTTCTTT	CASSSEDRGNTEAFF
few	TRBV7-2	TRBJ2-4	TRBD2	TGTGCCAGCAGCTTAGAATGGGTTAGCGGGAGGGCCAAAAACATTCAGTACTTC	CASSLEWVSGRAKNIQYF
NA	TRBV10-3	TRBJ1-2	TRBD1	TGTGCCATCAGTGAGGGACAGGGGTATGGTGGCTACACCTTC	CAISEGQGYGGYTF
NA	TRBV29-1	TRBJ1-2	NA	TGCAGCGTTGCTGGTTTGGGGGGTTCTGGCTACACCTTC	CSVAGLGGSGYTF
NA	TRBV7-9	TRBJ2-1	NA	TGTGCCAGCAGCCCGAGGGCAGACTACAATGAGCAGTTCTTC	CASSPRADYNEQFF
once	TRBV27	TRBJ2-5	NA	TGTGCCAGCAGTGAGGGGGAGACCCAGTACTTC	CASSEGETQYF
NA	TRBV18	TRBJ1-2	NA	TGTGCCAGCTCACCGGACCGGGAGGGCTACACCTTC	CASSPDREGYTF
NA	TRBV6-5	TRBJ1-1	NA	TGTGCCAGCAGGAAGGACGGTAACACTGAAGCTTTCTTT	CASRKDGNTEAFF
once	TRBV7-9	TRBJ1-2	NA	TGTGCCAGCAGCTTATTTCAACGTAACTATGGCTACACCTTC	CASSLFQRNYGYTF
NA	TRBV15	TRBJ1-4	NA	TGTGCCACCAGCAGAATCACAGGGCCAACTAATGAAAAACTGTTTTTT	CATSRITGPTNEKLFF
NA	TRBV30	TRBJ2-4	NA	TGTGCCTGGAGCGTCGGGGCGGGGGCCAAAAACATTCAGTACTTC	CAWSVGAGAKNIQYF
once	TRBV27	TRBJ1-3	TRBD1	TGTGCCAGCTGCGGGACAGCCTCTGGAAACACCATATATTTT	CASCGTASGNTIYF
NA	TRBV5-1	TRBJ2-7	TRBD2	TGCGCCAGCAGACTAGCGGGGGGGTCCTACGAGCAGTACTTC	CASRLAGGSYEQYF
NA	TRBV6-1	TRBJ2-4	NA	TGTGCCAGCACCTACGGAGGGTCCAAAAACATTCAGTACTTC	CASTYGGSKNIQYF
NA	TRBV4-3	TRBJ1-4	NA	TGCGCCAGCAGCCAAGATGCGGACGGGGGGAATGAAAAACTGTTTTTT	CASSQDADGGNEKLFF
once	TRBV11-2	TRBJ2-7	TRBD2	TGTGCCAGCAGCTTAGGTTTCGGGGGGGAGGGCGAGCAGTACTTC	CASSLGFGGEGEQYF
NA	TRBV7-2	TRBJ1-1	NA	TGTGCCAGCAGCTTAGGCCAGTACAGGGCTAACACTGAAGCTTTCTTT	CASSLGQYRANTEAFF
NA	TRBV29-1	TRBJ1-2	NA	TGCAGCGTCGCATCACCGGAGGGCTACACCTTC	CSVASPEGYTF
NA	TRBV9	TRBJ2-3	NA	TGTGCCAGCAGCGCCAGCACAGATACGCAGTATTTT	CASSASTDTQYF
NA	TRBV30	TRBJ1-4	NA	TGTGCCTGGACAGGCGCAACTAATGAAAAACTGTTTTTT	CAWTGATNEKLFF